The source of this TCR beta chain is a study of CD8 T cells in Susac syndrome. After extraction with the RNeasy kit, roughly 0.45 to 1 ug of the RNA was reverse transcribed using random hexamers. TCRdb itself ran the immunoSEQ multiplex PCR reads through MiXCR, one entry per CDR3 protein. This sample carries roughly 150,000 distinct CDR3 sequences, 95% to 96% of them seen once, and the ten largest clones take 0.15%. The CDR3 length is 16 residues. CDR1 is MGHRA and CDR2 is YSYEKL in the germline V gene. After removal of 0 bases from V and 3 bases from J, the junction contained 4 bases not matched to a gene.

Sequenced sample: CD8+ T cells from PBMCs. The sequence was obtained from a human donor with multiple sclerosis. The gene calls are TRBV4-1 and TRBJ2-2; 7 nucleotides match TRBD1. The chain's CDR3 is CASSQESGQHTGELFF. CDR3 DNA: TGCGCCAGCAGCCAAGAATCGGGACAGCACACCGGGGAGCTGTTTTTT.